The 9 T cell receptor beta chains below all came from one sample that was sequenced in a study of blood T cell repertoires in COVID-19. The repertoire was sequenced with immunoSEQ multiplex PCR; TCRdb's copy has only in-frame clones and lacks some. Of over 250,000 clones in the sample, around 86% were seen once. The sequencing sample was made of peripheral blood. All receptors derive from a man aged 45 to 65 with acute or convalescent COVID-19.

With regard to this clone: The junction differs from germline at one of its ends, possibly a read error. CDR3 amino acids: CASSAQRRVNF. Written as DNA, the CDR3 is TGTGCCAGCAGTGCTCAGAGGAGGGTTAACTTT. V and J are TRBV25-1 and TRBJ1-1; D is undetermined. The CDR3 spans 11 residues. CDR1 and CDR2 (germline): MGHDK, SYGVNS.

This clone was seen more than once but under ten times. The J gene is TRBJ1-1, the V gene TRBV4-1; TRBD1 matches 9 bases. V was clipped by 4 bases and J by 5 bases; unmatched bases: 5. CDR3 length: 14 residues. Germline CDR1 is MGHRA and CDR2 is YSYEKL. The CDR3 nucleotides read TGCGCCAGCAGCCCAGGGACAGGGTGGACTGAAGCTTTCTTT. This encodes CASSPGTGWTEAFF.

The chain is built from TRBV13 and TRBJ2-7; 9 bases are a match to TRBD2. Germline-derived CDR1 and CDR2 are PRHDT and FYEKMQ (reference sequence). Losses at the gene ends were 6 bases for V and 6 bases for J; bases not matched to a gene: 3. This CDR3 region has 12 residues. The CDR3 region has the DNA TGTGCCAGCAGGCGGGAGGGCAGCGAGCAGTACTTC. Amino acid sequence: CASRREGSEQYF.

V gene TRBV27 combines with J gene TRBJ2-1; D gene ambiguous. Germline CDR1 and CDR2: MNHEY and SMNVEV (reference sequence). This CDR3 has 14 amino acids. V lost 3 bases to trimming and J lost 6 bases, with 12 bases between them. CDR3 bases: TGTGCCAGCAGTTTGTGGGCCCTCCCCAATGAGCAGTTCTTC. Translated: CASSLWALPNEQFF.

This clone has just one count. This sequence joins TRBV11-2 and TRBJ2-5; TRBD1 matches 8 bases. V lost 7 bases and J lost 5; bases outside the gene matches: 9. Germline assignment: CDR1 SGHAT and CDR2 FQNNGV. The CDR3 runs to 14 residues. The DNA of the CDR3 is TGTGCCAGCACCCACAGGGGGATAGGGGAGACCCAGTACTTC. Translated, it gives CASTHRGIGETQYF.

This clone was observed once. The V and J genes are TRBV27 and TRBJ2-3, with 8 bases lining up with TRBD2. The junction had 7 bases not matched to a gene; V was cut back by 0 bases and J by 5 bases. Germline V CDR1 and CDR2: MNHEY, SMNVEV (reference sequence). The length of the CDR3 is 16 residues. The CDR3: CASSLSGGAGKDTQYF. The CDR3 bases are TGTGCCAGCAGTTTATCCGGGGGGGCCGGTAAAGATACGCAGTATTTT.

This clone was counted between two and nine times. The chain has TRBV2 and TRBJ1-6, with no clear D. The CDR3 length is 16 residues. Germline V lookup: CDR1 SNHLY, CDR2 FYNNEI. V dropped 10 bases and J dropped 0 bases, with 16 bases sitting between them. CDR3 residues: CATQLESGSYNSPLHF. The CDR3 nucleotides read TGTGCCACCCAATTAGAGTCGGGCTCCTATAATTCACCCCTCCACTTT.

This clone was observed once. The rearrangement joins TRBV7-2 to TRBJ1-4; TRBD1 might be the D (5 bases). Germline V gene lookup returns CDR1 SGHTA and CDR2 FQGNSA. The length of the CDR3 is 14 residues. Trimming stripped 6 bases from V and 8 bases from J, with 16 bases between. The DNA of the CDR3 is TGTGCCAGCAGTGATGGGGCCCTAGGGGAAAAACTGTTTTTT. Its translation: CASSDGALGEKLFF.

The gene calls are TRBV5-5 and TRBJ1-2; tentative D call: TRBD1 (6 bases). The germline V gene has CDR1 SGHKS and CDR2 YYEKEE (reference sequence). The ends were cut back, 4 bases at V and 4 bases at J, with 17 bases in the middle. The CDR3 is made up of 15 amino acids. For the CDR3, the DNA is TGTGCCAGCAGCCCGGTTCCGGGACATCTCTATGGCTACACCTTC. Encoded protein: CASSPVPGHLYGYTF.